These 15 T cell receptor beta chains came from one sample sequenced in a study of early T cells in non-severe SARS-CoV-2 infection. TCRdb passed the 5' RACE reads through MiXCR, listing each CDR3 protein once. The table lists 83,000 or so distinct CDR3 sequences, about 9.4% of them singletons. The input for sequencing was whole blood, taken at baseline. Receptors were obtained from an adult who was a healthcare worker with PCR-confirmed SARS-CoV-2 infection or an uninfected control (not recorded which).

The rearrangement joins TRBV18 to TRBJ2-3, with D tentatively TRBD2 (5 bases). The CDR3 spans 14 residues. The germline V and J ends were trimmed by 2 bases and 5 bases, with 11 bases remaining between them. The germline gives CDR1 KGHSH, CDR2 LQKENI. The CDR3 here is CASSPRERIDTQYF. The CDR3 region has the DNA TGTGCCAGCTCACCAAGGGAGAGGATAGATACGCAGTATTTT.

The V call is TRBV6-5, the J call TRBJ2-1; the D gene is possibly TRBD2 (6 bases). The V end lost 6 bases, the J end lost 8 bases, and 14 bases lay between the germline ends. Germline CDR1 reads MNHEY; CDR2 reads SVGAGI. This CDR3 contains 13 residues. For the CDR3, the DNA is TGTGCCAGCAGGGAGGGCCCGTACTATGAGCAGTTCTTC. Its protein product is CASREGPYYEQFF.

The V and J genes are TRBV6-6 and TRBJ2-2; maybe TRBD2 (8 bases). This CDR3 has 15 residues. V was trimmed by 7 bases and J by 4 bases, leaving 16 bases between them. Germline V gene lookup returns CDR1 MNHNY and CDR2 SVGAGI (reference sequence). CDR3 region: CASIREGASTGELFF. The CDR3 DNA sequence: TGTGCCAGCATTCGGGAGGGGGCAAGCACCGGGGAGCTGTTTTTT.

This clonotype was seen a handful of times. CDR3 nucleotides: TGTGCCAGTAGTATCTGGGGGGCCAACAATCAGCCCCAGCATTTT. Protein product: CASSIWGANNQPQHF. The chain carries TRBV19 and TRBJ1-5, with a tentative D call TRBD1 (6 bases). Germline CDR1 is LNHDA and CDR2 is SQIVND (reference sequence). V gave up 3 bases and J gave up 3 bases, with 12 bases separating them. The CDR3 is 15 residues long.

This clonotype has a count of ten or more. The V gene is TRBV5-1, the J gene TRBJ2-1; TRBD2 matches at 9 bases. There are 13 residues in the CDR3. Trimming took 6 bases from V and 8 from J; bases not matched to a gene: 6. Germline assignment: CDR1 SGHRS and CDR2 YFSETQ. The CDR3 coding sequence is TGCGCCAGCAACGAGGCGGGAGGGTATGAGCAGTTCTTC. Translated, it gives CASNEAGGYEQFF.

This clonotype came up a few times. CDR3 sequence reads: CSASWTFNTGELFF. DNA for the CDR3: TGCAGTGCTAGCTGGACTTTTAACACCGGGGAGCTGTTTTTT. V is TRBV20-1 and J is TRBJ2-2; possible D gene TRBD2, 5 bases. Germline V lookup: CDR1 DFQATT, CDR2 SNEGSKA (reference sequence). V was trimmed by 3 bases and J by 2 bases, leaving 10 bases between them. The CDR3 is 14 amino acids.

J is TRBJ2-3 and V is TRBV27; D could derive from TRBD1 or TRBD2 (5 bases each). The CDR3 has 14 residues. V lost 5 bases, J lost 0 bases, and 9 bases lay in between. Germline assignment: CDR1 MNHEY and CDR2 SMNVEV (reference sequence). In DNA, the CDR3 is TGTGCCAGCAGTCCCGGGGACAGCACAGATACGCAGTATTTT. This gives the protein CASSPGDSTDTQYF.

This clonotype has at least ten counts. Here the CDR3 DNA reads TGTGCCAGCAGCAACCTAGCGGGAGAGTACAATGAGCAGTTCTTC. This gives the protein CASSNLAGEYNEQFF. This chain links TRBV7-6 with TRBJ2-1; 10 bases are shared with TRBD2. This CDR3 contains 15 residues. Germline V gene data show CDR1 as SGHVS and CDR2 as FNYEAQ. Unmatched junction bases numbered 5, after V lost 5 bases and J lost 4 bases.

V usage is TRBV20-1 and J usage is TRBJ2-7; D call uncertain. CDR3 size: 11 residues. The ends were cut back, 7 bases at V and 3 bases at J, with 10 bases in the middle. Germline CDR1 is DFQATT and CDR2 is SNEGSKA (reference sequence). DNA of the CDR3: TGCAGTGTGAAGGGAAACTACGAGCAGTACTTC. It is translated as CSVKGNYEQYF.

This clonotype was recorded a few times. V usage is TRBV6-1 and J usage is TRBJ1-4; a possible D gene is TRBD1 (6 bases). V shed 4 bases and J shed 5 bases, with 20 bases lying between them. The CDR3 contains 17 residues. Germline V CDR1 and CDR2: MNHNS, SASEGT. CDR3: CASSGGGAGAVNEKLFF. The DNA of the CDR3 is TGTGCCAGCAGTGGCGGGGGGGCTGGGGCAGTCAATGAAAAACTGTTTTTT.

This clonotype was detected ten times or more. The chain joins TRBV27 to TRBJ2-2, with D possibly matching TRBD2 (5 bases). The CDR3 extends over 13 amino acids. Trimming took off 2 bases at V and 6 bases at J, with 7 bases between the two ends. Germline assignment: CDR1 MNHEY and CDR2 SMNVEV (reference sequence). CDR3 bases: TGTGCCAGCAGTTTACTACTAGCCGGGGAGCTGTTTTTT. It specifies CASSLLLAGELFF.

This clonotype was detected a few times. This chain joins TRBV5-1 and TRBJ1-4; weak D call: TRBD1 (6 bases). V shed 2 bases and J shed 8 bases, with 13 bases lying between them. Germline assignment: CDR1 SGHRS and CDR2 YFSETQ. CDR3 size: 14 residues. CDR3 protein: CASSLQGGREKLFF. The CDR3, as DNA: TGCGCCAGCAGCTTACAGGGCGGAAGAGAAAAACTGTTTTTT.

The V gene is TRBV7-6, the J gene TRBJ2-3; 7 bases agree with TRBD2. The germline V gene has CDR1 SGHVS and CDR2 FNYEAQ. With 1 base clipped from V and 0 bases from J, the junction kept 4 bases outside the gene matches. CDR3 length: 16 residues. CDR3 in amino acids: CASSLGGSGSTDTQYF. In DNA form, the CDR3 reads TGTGCCAGCAGCTTAGGCGGTAGCGGGAGCACAGATACGCAGTATTTT.

In its sample, this clonotype was seen many times. The CDR3 reads CASSASPGTGELFF. As DNA, the CDR3 is TGTGCCAGCAGTGCTTCGCCGGGCACCGGGGAGCTGTTTTTT. This sequence joins TRBV6-4 and TRBJ2-2; D not resolved. Trimming stripped 4 bases from V and 4 bases from J, with 10 bases between. The CDR3 spans 14 residues. Germline CDR1 MRHNA, CDR2 SNTAGT.

V is TRBV20-1 and J is TRBJ2-1; D unresolved. The germline gives CDR1 DFQATT, CDR2 SNEGSKA (reference sequence). Trimming pared 7 bases from V and 8 bases from J, leaving 12 bases between. The CDR3 runs to 11 residues. The CDR3 DNA reads TGCAGTGGCGGCCACGCCGATGAGCAGTTCTTC. This translates into CSGGHADEQFF.